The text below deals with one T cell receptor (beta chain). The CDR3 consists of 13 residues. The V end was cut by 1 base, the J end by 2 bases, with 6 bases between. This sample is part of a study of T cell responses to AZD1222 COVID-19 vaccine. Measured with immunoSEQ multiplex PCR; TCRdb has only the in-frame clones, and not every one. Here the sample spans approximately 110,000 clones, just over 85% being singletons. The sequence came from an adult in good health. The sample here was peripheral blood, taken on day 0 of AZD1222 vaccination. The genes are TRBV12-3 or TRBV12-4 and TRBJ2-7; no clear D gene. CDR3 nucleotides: TGTGCCAGCAGTTTAGAAAAGACCTACGAGCAGTACTTC. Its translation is CASSLEKTYEQYF.